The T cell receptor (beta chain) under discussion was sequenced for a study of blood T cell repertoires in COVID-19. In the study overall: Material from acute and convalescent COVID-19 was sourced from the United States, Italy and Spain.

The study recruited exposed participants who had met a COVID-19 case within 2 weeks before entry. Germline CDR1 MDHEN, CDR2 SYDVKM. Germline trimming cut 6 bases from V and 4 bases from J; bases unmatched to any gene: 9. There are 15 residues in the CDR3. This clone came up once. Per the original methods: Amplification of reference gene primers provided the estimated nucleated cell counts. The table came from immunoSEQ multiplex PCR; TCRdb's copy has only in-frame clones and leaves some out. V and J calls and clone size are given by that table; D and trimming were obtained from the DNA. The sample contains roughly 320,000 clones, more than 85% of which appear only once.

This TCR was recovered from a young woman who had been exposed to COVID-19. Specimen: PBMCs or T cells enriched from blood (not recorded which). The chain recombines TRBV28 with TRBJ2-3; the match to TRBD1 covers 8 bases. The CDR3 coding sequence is TGTGCCAGCAGCTCTACCGGACAGGGTGCAGATACGCAGTATTTT. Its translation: CASSSTGQGADTQYF.